Shown below are 12 T cell receptor beta chains from a single sample sequenced in a study of OX40 agonist ivuxolimab in advanced cancers. Receptor libraries were prepared by the immunoSEQ multiplex PCR assay. The immuneACCESS repertoire file appears here via TCRdb, limited to in-frame rearrangements. These files lack a portion of the clones; in checked studies, under half of the deficit traces to unresolved V genes, and the cause of the others is not known. This sample lists over 80,000 clones; roughly 86% were detected once. The biggest ten clones account for about 4% of the sample. The sequencing here drew on CD4+ or CD8+ T cells sorted from blood, taken in a trial of the OX40 agonist ivuxolimab. The receptor source for this set is an adult with an advanced solid tumor such as melanoma, head and neck, liver or kidney cancer.

The chain links TRBV5-6 to TRBJ1-1; 9 bases fit TRBD1. Germline V lookup: CDR1 SGHDT, CDR2 YYEEEE. The CDR3 is made up of 16 amino acids. With V trimmed by 4 bases and J by 1 base, 8 bases remained unmatched. This CDR3 is CASSPNQDRGNTEAFF. CDR3 coding DNA: TGTGCCAGCAGCCCAAACCAGGACAGGGGGAACACTGAAGCTTTCTTT.

On this clone itself: Relative to the germline gene, one junction end is altered; a read error may explain this. The chain joins TRBV7-7 to TRBJ2-2; D gene uncertain. Germline CDR1 SSHAT, CDR2 FNYEAQ (reference sequence). This CDR3 contains 14 residues. In nucleotides, the CDR3 is TGTGCTAGCAGCTCGACCCCGAACACCGGGGAGCTGTTTTTT. Translated: CASSSTPNTGELFF. The full variable domain, in which reference TRBV7-7 and TRBJ2-2 provide the parts outside the CDR3, is GAGVSQSPRYKVTKRGQDVTLRCDPISSHATLYWYQQALGQGPEFLTYFNYEAQPDKSGLPSDRFSAERPEGSISTLTIQRTEQRDSAMYRCASSSTPNTGELFFGEGSRLTVL.

V gene TRBV4-1 combines with J gene TRBJ1-2; D is unclear. The V gene lost 4 bases and the J gene lost 7 bases, with 19 bases spanning the gap. The germline V gene encodes CDR1 MGHRA and CDR2 YSYEKL. The CDR3 runs to 15 residues. CDR3 sequence reads: CASSPDKGGNGGYTF. The CDR3 coding sequence is TGCGCCAGCAGCCCAGATAAAGGAGGGAACGGTGGCTACACCTTC.

This chain's CDR3 is CSVEGEDPTGEKLFF. The DNA of the CDR3 is TGCAGCGTTGAAGGCGAGGACCCAACGGGGGAAAAACTGTTTTTT. The genes are TRBV29-1 and TRBJ1-4; no clear D gene. The CDR3 sequence is 15 residues long. V shed 1 base and J shed 8 bases, with 17 bases lying between them. Per the germline V gene, CDR1 is SQVTM and CDR2 is ANQGSEA.

The V gene is TRBV2, the J gene TRBJ1-2; 8 bases agree with TRBD1. Looked up from germline, CDR1 is SNHLY and CDR2 is FYNNEI. The CDR3 sequence is 15 residues long. Germline trimming cut 7 bases from V and 4 bases from J; bases unmatched to any gene: 11. The chain's CDR3 is CASNLGDRNFYGYTF. CDR3 nucleotide sequence: TGTGCCAGCAACCTAGGGGACAGGAATTTCTATGGCTACACCTTC.

About this clone itself: At one end the junction does not follow the germline gene, possibly because of a read error. J is TRBJ2-3 and V is TRBV5-1, with D hard to call. Germline CDR1 and CDR2: SGHRS and YFSETQ. This CDR3 has 15 amino acids. CDR3 sequence (DNA): TGCGCCAGCAGTTTGGGTCTACCTAGCACAGATACGCAGTATTTT. This sequence encodes CASSLGLPSTDTQYF.

This clone was recorded only once. DNA of the CDR3: TGTGCCAGCAGCTCCGGACACTCTGGGGGGTATAGCAATCAGCCCCAGCATTTT. It yields the protein CASSSGHSGGYSNQPQHF. This chain connects TRBV7-9 to TRBJ1-5; perhaps TRBD1 as D (5 bases). Germline lookup yields CDR1 SEHNR and CDR2 FQNEAQ (reference sequence). Trimming shortened V by 4 bases and J by 0 bases, and 19 bases separated the two germline ends. The CDR3 contains 18 residues.

The chain carries TRBV15 and TRBJ1-2; D is unclear. Germline-derived CDR1 and CDR2 are LNHNV and YYDKDF (reference sequence). The CDR3 is 14 amino acids. V shed 0 bases and J shed 4 bases, with 9 bases lying between them. CDR3 in amino acids: CATSRDRFSYGYTF. CDR3 DNA sequence: TGTGCCACCAGCAGAGATAGGTTTAGCTATGGCTACACCTTC.

CDR3 protein: CASSVGVNYGYTF. DNA for the CDR3: TGTGCCAGCAGCGTAGGGGTTAACTATGGCTACACCTTC. This chain connects TRBV9 to TRBJ1-2; D ambiguous. V was trimmed by 0 bases and J by 1 base, leaving 4 bases between them. The CDR3 length is 13 residues. Germline V gene data show CDR1 as SGDLS and CDR2 as YYNGEE.

This clone was counted only a few times. The chain combines TRBV7-9 with TRBJ1-4, with D uncertain. Germline assignment: CDR1 SEHNR and CDR2 FQNEAQ (reference sequence). The CDR3 has 15 residues. The V and J ends lost 1 base and 0 bases respectively, with 6 bases between them. The CDR3 sequence: CASSLGDTTNEKLFF. For the CDR3, the DNA is TGTGCCAGCAGCTTAGGGGATACAACTAATGAAAAACTGTTTTTT.

The chain has TRBV7-2 and TRBJ2-1; D is possibly TRBD1 (6 bases). Trimming removed 7 bases from V and 6 bases from J, with 19 bases in between. Germline V gives CDR1 SGHTA, CDR2 FQGNSA. The CDR3 consists of 15 residues. CDR3 bases: TGTGCCAGCACCAGAGGGGGACGGGTTTCCAATGAGCAGTTCTTC. Protein product: CASTRGGRVSNEQFF.

This chain joins TRBV5-1 and TRBJ2-3; D is unresolved. CDR3 length equals 15 residues. The germline V gene encodes CDR1 SGHRS and CDR2 YFSETQ. The V end lost 1 base, the J end lost 2 bases, and 11 bases lay between the germline ends. The CDR3 here is CASSLSNDPTDTQYF. In DNA, the CDR3 is TGCGCCAGCAGCTTGAGTAACGACCCCACAGATACGCAGTATTTT.